Below, 16 T cell receptor beta chains from the same sample are listed, as sequenced in a study of blood T cell repertoires in COVID-19 (dated by TCRdb to the early 2020s). Receptor libraries were prepared by the immunoSEQ multiplex PCR assay. TCRdb mirrors the immuneACCESS table, restricted to in-frame sequences. Some clones are absent from its copies; in checked studies, under half trace to an unresolved V gene, and the reason for the others is unknown. The sample table contains roughly 190,000 clones; only one count was recorded for roughly nine tenths of them. Less than 3.5% of the sample rests with the top ten. The sequenced sample was peripheral blood. These receptors all stem from a man aged 65 to 85 with acute or convalescent COVID-19.

The chain has TRBV7-8 and TRBJ1-6; the D is unclear. CDR1 and CDR2 (germline): SGHVS, FQNEAQ. CDR3 length: 15 amino acids. Between the trimmed V and J ends, which lost 0 bases and 8 bases, there was a span of 11 bases. This chain's CDR3 is CASSLARSTDSPLHF. The CDR3 DNA follows: TGTGCCAGCAGCTTAGCGAGGTCGACGGATTCACCCCTCCACTTT.

The rearrangement uses TRBV10-3 and TRBJ2-1; 9 bases fit TRBD2. With V trimmed by 4 bases and J by 7 bases, 11 bases remained unmatched. The CDR3 runs to 16 residues. Germline V CDR1 and CDR2: ENHRY, SYGVKD. The CDR3 DNA sequence: TGTGCCATCAGTGTAGTTGCGGGAGGGCCGGAGAATGAGCAGTTCTTC. Its translation: CAISVVAGGPENEQFF.

The chain recombines TRBV7-8 with TRBJ1-4; no firm D call. This CDR3 contains 15 residues. From germline, CDR1 is SGHVS and CDR2 FQNEAQ. Deletions cut 5 bases from V and 2 bases from J, with 12 bases between. The CDR3 DNA reads as TGTGCCAGCAGCGAATCTCAGATCACTAATGAAAAACTGTTTTTT. Its protein is CASSESQITNEKLFF. The full variable domain, completed using reference TRBV7-8 and TRBJ1-4, is GAGVSQSPRYKVAKRGQDVALRCDPISGHVSLFWYQQALGQGPEFLTYFQNEAQLDKSGLPSDRFFAERPEGSVSTLKIQRTQQEDSAVYLCASSESQITNEKLFFGSGTQLSVL.

The chain uses TRBV6-5 and TRBJ1-1; TRBD1 matches at 8 bases. CDR1 is MNHEY and CDR2 is SVGAGI in the germline V gene. The CDR3 loop spans 14 amino acids. Trimming at V came to 7 bases and at J to 7 bases, leaving 11 bases not matched to a gene. CDR3 nucleotides: TGTGCCAGCAAACTCCAGGGGGCAACAGGTGAAGCTTTCTTT. Translation gives CASKLQGATGEAFF.

The V gene is TRBV29-1, the J gene TRBJ2-7, with 7 bases that match TRBD2. J was trimmed by 4 bases and V by 3 bases; bases with no gene match: 27. CDR1 is SQVTM and CDR2 is ANQGSEA in the germline V gene. The CDR3 contains 20 residues. CDR3 sequence reads: CSVEAVDGRGNARESYEQYF. In DNA form, the CDR3 reads TGCAGCGTTGAGGCAGTAGACGGTAGGGGTAATGCGCGGGAGTCGTACGAGCAGTACTTC.

The gene calls are TRBV19 and TRBJ1-6; D may be TRBD1 (5 bases). CDR3 length equals 14 residues. Germline V CDR1 and CDR2: LNHDA, SQIVND (reference sequence). V was pared by 3 bases and J by 8 bases, with 11 bases between. CDR3 sequence reads: CASSIGGWDSPLHF. DNA for the CDR3: TGTGCCAGTAGTATCGGGGGATGGGATTCACCCCTCCACTTT.

The chain has TRBV6-5 and TRBJ2-5, with a weak D call TRBD1 (7 bases). The CDR3 totals 13 residues. Looked up from germline, CDR1 is MNHEY and CDR2 is SVGAGI. Trimming removed 6 bases from V and 5 bases from J, with 13 bases in between. The CDR3 protein is CASRQTGRETQYF. The CDR3, as DNA: TGTGCCAGCAGACAGACAGGGAGGGAGACCCAGTACTTC.

This clone has just one count. V and J are TRBV4-2 and TRBJ2-2; 7 bases are shared with TRBD2. The V segment lost 4 bases and the J segment 4 bases; nucleotides outside the gene matches: 9. Germline-derived CDR1 and CDR2 are LGHNA and YNFKEQ. The CDR3 has 16 residues. Here the CDR3 DNA reads TGTGCCAGCAGCCCAGCGGGGCCAATTGGCACCGGGGAGCTGTTTTTT. This codes for CASSPAGPIGTGELFF.

This rearrangement joins TRBV3-1 (or the pseudogene TRBV3-2) to TRBJ2-3; D call uncertain. Germline V gene sequence: CDR1 LGHDT, CDR2 YNNKEL (reference sequence). This CDR3 contains 14 residues. The ends were cut back, 4 bases at V and 6 bases at J, with 14 bases in the middle. CDR3 in DNA: TGTGCCAGCAGCCCCAGTCCTACCGGGGATACGCAGTATTTT. It translates to CASSPSPTGDTQYF.

The chain links TRBV28 to TRBJ1-1; the match to TRBD1 covers 8 bases. Germline V gene lookup returns CDR1 MDHEN and CDR2 SYDVKM. J lost 1 base, V lost 3 bases, and 4 bases had no gene match. The CDR3 runs 15 residues. The CDR3 DNA sequence: TGTGCCAGCAGTTTGGCCGGGACAGGGAACACTGAAGCTTTCTTT. This sequence encodes CASSLAGTGNTEAFF.

The count of this clone is one. The V call is TRBV3-1 (or the pseudogene TRBV3-2), the J call TRBJ1-2; D is unresolved. This CDR3 comprises 15 residues. Germline assignment: CDR1 LGHDT and CDR2 YNNKEL (reference sequence). Trimming removed 0 bases at V and 8 bases at J, with 16 bases between. The CDR3 reads CASSQDWQASGGYTF. The CDR3 nucleotides read TGTGCCAGCAGCCAAGATTGGCAGGCGTCCGGAGGCTACACCTTC.

The chain is built from TRBV28 and TRBJ2-6; D gene uncertain. The ends were cut back, 6 bases at V and 0 bases at J, with 12 bases in the middle. The CDR3 extends over 16 amino acids. Germline V gene lookup returns CDR1 MDHEN and CDR2 SYDVKM. CDR3 sequence (DNA): TGTGCCAGCAGCCGACCAGGCTTCTCTGGGGCCAACGTCCTGACTTTC. Translation: CASSRPGFSGANVLTF.

V and J are TRBV2 and TRBJ1-1; D gene unclear. Germline lookup yields CDR1 SNHLY and CDR2 FYNNEI. CDR3 length: 12 amino acids. Trimming took off 6 bases at V and 6 bases at J, with 11 bases between the two ends. This chain's CDR3 is CASSLGRAEAFF. The CDR3 nucleotides read TGTGCCAGCAGCCTCGGTCGCGCTGAAGCTTTCTTT. Complete variable domain (other parts from reference TRBV2 and TRBJ1-1): EPEVTQTPSHQVTQMGQEVILRCVPISNHLYFYWYRQILGQKVEFLVSFYNNEISEKSEIFDDQFSVERPDGSNFTLKIRSTKLEDSAMYFCASSLGRAEAFFGQGTRLTVV.

This rearrangement joins TRBV9 to TRBJ1-6; D perhaps matches TRBD1 (5 bases). Trimming removed 3 bases at V and 7 bases at J, with 11 bases between. The CDR3 has 14 residues. Germline CDR1 is SGDLS and CDR2 is YYNGEE. For the CDR3, the DNA is TGTGCCAGCAGCGATCTACGGGGGAATTCACCCCTCCACTTT. It specifies CASSDLRGNSPLHF.

As DNA, the CDR3 is TGTGCCAGTAGTATGACTGCCGGCTCTGGAAACACCATATATTTT. The encoded protein is CASSMTAGSGNTIYF. The chain combines TRBV19 with TRBJ1-3; no reliable D call. The CDR3 spans 15 residues. Germline V gives CDR1 LNHDA, CDR2 SQIVND (reference sequence). The V end lost 3 bases, the J end lost 0 bases, and 9 bases lay between the germline ends.

This clone was counted a single time. This chain links TRBV2 with TRBJ2-2; D ambiguous. CDR1 is SNHLY, CDR2 FYNNEI, per germline. The CDR3 has 15 residues. V lost 4 bases, J lost 0 bases, and 9 bases lay in between. CDR3 region: CASSGQSANTGELFF. The CDR3 bases are TGTGCCAGCAGTGGGCAGAGCGCGAACACCGGGGAGCTGTTTTTT.